Below, 29 T cell receptor beta chains from the same sample are listed, as sequenced in a study of cytomegalovirus exposure and HLA in healthy donors. PCR employed 60 Vbeta and 13 Jbeta primers. Profiled with immunoSEQ multiplex PCR; TCRdb holds only in-frame clones, not every one. There are more than 100,000 clones in the sample; approximately 85% occur only once, and about 8.1% lies in the top ten. Specimen: PBMCs. The source of these receptors is a woman in her 50s in good health and CMV-seropositive.

The rearrangement links TRBV12-5 to TRBJ1-2, with D possibly matching TRBD1 (6 bases). V was clipped by 6 bases and J by 5 bases, with 19 bases between them. CDR1 and CDR2 from the germline V gene are LGHNT and FRNRAP. The CDR3 has 15 amino acids. This CDR3 reads CASGRRLTGSYGYTF. CDR3 DNA: TGTGCTAGTGGCCGACGACTCACAGGGAGTTATGGCTACACCTTC.

This chain links TRBV30 with TRBJ1-3; 11 bases map to TRBD1. V lost 5 bases, J lost 4 bases, and 10 bases stayed unmatched. Germline V gene lookup returns CDR1 GTSNPN and CDR2 SVGIG (reference sequence). The CDR3 runs to 16 residues. Here the CDR3 DNA reads TGTGCCTGGGAAAGGACAGGGGGCGGAATAGGAAACACCATATATTTT. Residues: CAWERTGGGIGNTIYF.

This chain uses TRBV18 with TRBJ1-6, with 8 nucleotides matching TRBD1. V trimming: 6 bases; J trimming: 8 bases; junction bases outside the gene matches: 6. This CDR3 is 14 amino acids long. Per the germline V gene, CDR1 is KGHSH and CDR2 is LQKENI. CDR3 region: CASSQGTGDSPLHF. The DNA for the CDR3 is TGTGCCAGCTCGCAAGGGACAGGAGATTCACCCCTCCACTTT.

The genes are TRBV18 and TRBJ1-1; 11 bases map to TRBD1. V was pared by 6 bases and J by 4 bases, with 10 bases of the junction left unmatched. The CDR3 has 16 amino acids. CDR1 KGHSH and CDR2 LQKENI come from the germline V gene. CDR3 in DNA: TGTGCCAGCTCGCCGGACAGGGGGCGACTGGGCACTGAAGCTTTCTTT. Its translation is CASSPDRGRLGTEAFF.

CDR3 sequence (DNA): TGTGCCAGCAGCTTGGGAGACACAGCTAACTATGGCTACACCTTC. Amino acids: CASSLGDTANYGYTF. The V and J genes are TRBV5-5 and TRBJ1-2; D call uncertain. Germline values: CDR1 SGHKS, CDR2 YYEKEE (reference sequence). V lost 0 bases to trimming and J lost 0 bases, with 9 bases between them. The CDR3 runs to 15 residues.

This chain uses TRBV6-1 with TRBJ1-1, with D uncertain. The length of the CDR3 is 13 residues. V lost 2 bases and J lost 2, with 6 bases in between. Per the germline V gene, CDR1 is MNHNS and CDR2 is SASEGT. CDR3 in amino acids: CASSERGNTEAFF. CDR3 coding DNA: TGTGCCAGCAGTGAAAGAGGAAACACTGAAGCTTTCTTT.

This clone was detected a few times. The same CDR3 can be traced to other DNA sequences in this sample. This chain joins TRBV19 and TRBJ1-1, with TRBD1 as a possible D gene (5 bases). Germline assignment: CDR1 LNHDA and CDR2 SQIVND (reference sequence). The CDR3 runs to 13 residues. Trimming left V 3 bases short and J 4 bases short, with 9 bases between. CDR3 bases: TGTGCCAGTAGTATTAGGGGACTCACTGAAGCTTTCTTT. Residues: CASSIRGLTEAFF.

The count of this clone is one. The chain carries TRBV5-1 and TRBJ1-5, with a weak D call TRBD1 (6 bases). Germline-derived CDR1 and CDR2 are SGHRS and YFSETQ. Trimming pared 8 bases from V and 9 bases from J, leaving 18 bases between. This CDR3 region has 13 residues. CDR3 DNA sequence: TGCGCCAGTTCGGAAGGCAGGGGAGCGCCCCAGCATTTT. It codes for CASSEGRGAPQHF.

The chain uses TRBV5-6 and TRBJ2-7; 8 nucleotides align to TRBD1. Per the germline V gene, CDR1 is SGHDT and CDR2 is YYEEEE. This CDR3 is 14 amino acids long. After removal of 0 bases from V and 2 bases from J, the junction contained 1 base not matched to a gene. This CDR3 reads CASSLAQGAYEQYF. Here the CDR3 DNA reads TGTGCCAGCAGCTTGGCACAGGGGGCCTACGAGCAGTACTTC.

The gene calls are TRBV7-8 and TRBJ1-4; no definite D call. V was pared by 2 bases and J by 2 bases, with 6 bases between. The CDR3 has 14 amino acids. Germline loops: CDR1 SGHVS, CDR2 FQNEAQ. CDR3: CASSLWATNEKLFF. As DNA, the CDR3 is TGTGCCAGCAGCTTATGGGCTACTAATGAAAAACTGTTTTTT. The full variable domain, with the rest looked up from reference TRBV7-8 and TRBJ1-4, is GAGVSQSPRYKVAKRGQDVALRCDPISGHVSLFWYQQALGQGPEFLTYFQNEAQLDKSGLPSDRFFAERPEGSVSTLKIQRTQQEDSAVYLCASSLWATNEKLFFGSGTQLSVL.

This rearrangement joins TRBV7-8 to TRBJ2-3; perhaps TRBD2 as D (6 bases). The CDR3 extends over 17 amino acids. CDR1 and CDR2 (germline): SGHVS, FQNEAQ. V shed 4 bases and J shed 4 bases, with 21 bases lying between them. The CDR3 spells CASSSNGGGPVPDTQYF. The CDR3 DNA follows: TGTGCCAGCAGCTCAAACGGAGGAGGGCCTGTCCCAGATACGCAGTATTTT.

The sample holds one count of this clone. One end of the junction varies from germline; a read error may be responsible. The V gene is TRBV7-7, the J gene TRBJ1-1; no clear D. CDR3 size: 13 residues. CDR1 SSHAT and CDR2 FNYEAQ come from the germline V gene (reference sequence). The CDR3 coding sequence is TGTGCTAGCAGCCAGGTTTATAACACTGAAGCTTTCTTT. It codes for CASSQVYNTEAFF. Based on the CDR3 plus reference TRBV7-7 and TRBJ1-1, the full variable domain is GAGVSQSPRYKVTKRGQDVTLRCDPISSHATLYWYQQALGQGPEFLTYFNYEAQPDKSGLPSDRFSAERPEGSISTLTIQRTEQRDSAMYRCASSQVYNTEAFFGQGTRLTVV.

This clone showed up just once. This specimen includes other DNA sequences encoding the same CDR3. The chain has TRBV29-1 and TRBJ1-1, with 7 bases lining up with TRBD1. The CDR3 has 13 amino acids. In germline, CDR1 is SQVTM, CDR2 ANQGSEA. The V gene end was trimmed by 5 bases and the J gene end by 0 bases; junction bases not matched to a gene: 3. The CDR3: CSVPGTVNTEAFF. CDR3 sequence (DNA): TGCAGCGTTCCCGGGACAGTGAACACTGAAGCTTTCTTT. Full variable domain (rest looked up from reference TRBV29-1 and TRBJ1-1): SAVISQKPSRDICQRGTSLTIQCQVDSQVTMMFWYRQQPGQSLTLIATANQGSEATYESGFVIDKFPISRPNLTFSTLTVSNMSPEDSSIYLCSVPGTVNTEAFFGQGTRLTVV.

V usage is TRBV5-1 and J usage is TRBJ2-7; 10 nucleotides line up with TRBD1. V lost 4 bases, J lost 3 bases, and 7 bases stayed unmatched. Germline CDR1 and CDR2: SGHRS and YFSETQ. The CDR3 extends over 15 amino acids. The DNA of the CDR3 is TGCGCCAGCAGCCCACCGGACAGGGGGATCTACGAGCAGTACTTC. Translation: CASSPPDRGIYEQYF.

This sequence joins TRBV5-4 and TRBJ1-3, with TRBD1 matching 10 bases. Germline V gene sequence: CDR1 SGHNT, CDR2 YYREEE (reference sequence). The CDR3 has 15 residues. After removal of 2 bases from V and 2 bases from J, the junction contained 1 base not matched to a gene. CDR3 protein: CASSFGTGAGNTIYF. In nucleotides, the CDR3 is TGTGCCAGCAGCTTCGGGACAGGGGCTGGAAACACCATATATTTT.

The chain is built from TRBV19 and TRBJ1-5, with D possibly TRBD1 on 5 matching bases. Trimming took off 6 bases at V and 0 bases at J, with 12 bases between the two ends. Germline assignment: CDR1 LNHDA and CDR2 SQIVND (reference sequence). The CDR3 has 15 amino acids. The CDR3 nucleotides read TGTGCCAGTAGGTATCCGCAGGGTAGCAATCAGCCCCAGCATTTT. Protein product: CASRYPQGSNQPQHF. Supplemented by reference TRBV19 and TRBJ1-5, the full variable domain reads DGGITQSPKYLFRKEGQNVTLSCEQNLNHDAMYWYRQDPGQGLRLIYYSQIVNDFQKGDIAEGYSVSREKKESFPLTVTSAQKNPTAFYLCASRYPQGSNQPQHFGDGTRLSIL.

This clone was seen just once. The gene calls are TRBV9 and TRBJ2-1; TRBD2 matches 12 bases. The germline gives CDR1 SGDLS, CDR2 YYNGEE. Losses at the gene ends were 4 bases for V and 3 bases for J; bases not matched to a gene: 5. The CDR3 has 16 residues. The CDR3 reads CASSTTSGGLYNEQFF. The CDR3 DNA sequence: TGTGCCAGCAGCACGACTAGCGGGGGCCTCTACAATGAGCAGTTCTTC.

The chain has TRBV4-1 and TRBJ2-7, with 8 bases matching TRBD1. V lost 0 bases and J lost 4; bases outside the gene matches: 8. The CDR3 has 16 amino acids. The germline CDR1 and CDR2 sequences are MGHRA and YSYEKL. The CDR3 spells CASSQEAPGQAYEQYF. The CDR3 DNA follows: TGCGCCAGCAGCCAAGAGGCCCCGGGACAGGCATACGAGCAGTACTTC.

The V and J genes are TRBV28 and TRBJ1-1; D is possibly TRBD1 (5 bases). V lost 3 bases and J 9 bases, leaving 17 bases between the germline ends. Germline assignment: CDR1 MDHEN and CDR2 SYDVKM. The CDR3 contains 14 residues. DNA for the CDR3: TGTGCCAGCAGTTTTTTGGGGGAGGATTTTAAAGCTTTCTTT. It translates to CASSFLGEDFKAFF.

This clone was seen a handful of times. V usage is TRBV5-1 and J usage is TRBJ2-7; TRBD2 matches 8 bases. The CDR3 runs to 14 residues. Losses at the gene ends were 4 bases for V and 1 base for J; bases not matched to a gene: 4. Germline V gives CDR1 SGHRS, CDR2 YFSETQ. In nucleotides, the CDR3 is TGCGCCAGCAGCCGGGGGGGAGATTCCTACGAGCAGTACTTC. Translation: CASSRGGDSYEQYF.

The J gene is TRBJ2-1, the V gene TRBV7-2; 9 bases line up with TRBD2. CDR3 length: 15 residues. Germline trimming cut 2 bases from V and 7 bases from J; bases unmatched to any gene: 6. Germline values: CDR1 SGHTA, CDR2 FQGNSA. The CDR3 loop reads CASSLRAGGGNEQFF. CDR3 sequence (DNA): TGTGCCAGCAGCTTAAGAGCGGGGGGAGGTAATGAGCAGTTCTTC.

The V call is TRBV2, the J call TRBJ2-1; D remains unclear. The CDR3 is 13 residues long. V lost 10 bases and J 3 bases, leaving 13 bases between the germline ends. Germline V lookup: CDR1 SNHLY, CDR2 FYNNEI. CDR3 sequence: CATKPGVYNEQFF. CDR3 bases: TGTGCCACCAAACCGGGTGTCTACAATGAGCAGTTCTTC.

The gene calls are TRBV18 and TRBJ2-3; tentative D call: TRBD2 (5 bases). CDR3 length equals 13 residues. The V end lost 5 bases, the J end lost 1 base, and 7 bases lay between the germline ends. The germline V gene has CDR1 KGHSH and CDR2 LQKENI. The CDR3 here is CASSTGGTDTQYF. The CDR3 region has the DNA TGTGCCAGCTCAACCGGGGGCACAGATACGCAGTATTTT.

This clone has only a few counts. This chain connects TRBV11-1 to TRBJ2-1, with TRBD2 as a possible D gene (6 bases). This CDR3 comprises 15 residues. V was pared by 1 base and J by 3 bases, with 10 bases between. CDR1 and CDR2 from the germline V gene are SGHAT and FQDESV (reference sequence). The DNA of the CDR3 is TGTGCCAGCAGCTTAGAGGACGGGGGCTACAATGAGCAGTTCTTC. Protein sequence: CASSLEDGGYNEQFF.

The CDR3 coding sequence is TGCGCCAGCAGCTTGAGACAGGGGGGTTTCGCGGGCGAGCAGTACTTC. Translation gives CASSLRQGGFAGEQYF. The chain uses TRBV5-1 and TRBJ2-7; 9 bases are a match to TRBD1. In germline, CDR1 is SGHRS, CDR2 YFSETQ. CDR3 size: 16 residues. V shed 1 base, J shed 6 bases, and the junction held 11 bases outside the gene matches.

This clone was counted a few times. The chain combines TRBV19 with TRBJ2-5; TRBD1 aligns across 8 bases. The ends lost 5 bases at V and 3 bases at J; junction bases unmatched: 2. The CDR3 totals 13 residues. Germline values: CDR1 LNHDA, CDR2 SQIVND (reference sequence). CDR3 nucleotides: TGTGCCAGTAGTCCGGACAGGGAAGAGACCCAGTACTTC. It is translated as CASSPDREETQYF.

The chain carries TRBV19 and TRBJ2-5; tentative D call: TRBD1 (6 bases). CDR3 length: 14 residues. Between the trimmed V and J ends, which lost 5 bases and 1 base, there was a span of 11 bases. Germline V gives CDR1 LNHDA, CDR2 SQIVND (reference sequence). In nucleotides, the CDR3 is TGTGCCAGTAGTCCAAGGACAGCCCAAGAGACCCAGTACTTC. Its translation is CASSPRTAQETQYF.

This clone was recorded a few times. The chain joins TRBV14 to TRBJ1-1; tentative D call: TRBD1 (6 bases). Germline-derived CDR1 and CDR2 are SGHDN and FVKESK. There are 15 residues in the CDR3. The ends were cut back, 2 bases at V and 0 bases at J, with 10 bases in the middle. CDR3 nucleotide sequence: TGTGCCAGCAGCCAAAAGGACAGCATGAACACTGAAGCTTTCTTT. It is translated as CASSQKDSMNTEAFF.

The rearrangement joins TRBV4-3 to TRBJ2-2; 9 bases fit TRBD1. CDR3 length: 16 residues. CDR1 and CDR2 (germline): LGHNA, YSLEER. The J segment lost 3 bases and the V segment lost 4 bases, leaving 6 bases of the junction unmatched. CDR3 sequence reads: CASSPGTGIDTGELFF. CDR3 nucleotides: TGCGCCAGCAGCCCCGGGACAGGGATCGACACCGGGGAGCTGTTTTTT.